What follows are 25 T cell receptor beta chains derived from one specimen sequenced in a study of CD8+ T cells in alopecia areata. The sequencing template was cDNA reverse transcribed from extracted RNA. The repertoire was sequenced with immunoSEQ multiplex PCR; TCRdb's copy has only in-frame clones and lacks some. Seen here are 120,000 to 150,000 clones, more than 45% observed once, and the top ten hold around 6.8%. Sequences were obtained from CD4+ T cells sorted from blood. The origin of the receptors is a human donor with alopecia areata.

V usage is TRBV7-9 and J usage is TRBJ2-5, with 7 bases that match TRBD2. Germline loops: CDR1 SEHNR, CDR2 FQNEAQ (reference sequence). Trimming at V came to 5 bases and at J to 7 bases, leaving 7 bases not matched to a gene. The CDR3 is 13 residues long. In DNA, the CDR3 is TGTGCCAGCAGCCGAACCGCTAGCGGGACCCAGTACTTC. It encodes CASSRTASGTQYF. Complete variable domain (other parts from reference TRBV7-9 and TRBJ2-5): DTGVSQNPRHKITKRGQNVTFRCDPISEHNRLYWYRQTLGQGPEFLTYFQNEAQLEKSRLLSDRFSAERPKGSFSTLEIQRTEQGDSAMYLCASSRTASGTQYFGPGTRLLVL.

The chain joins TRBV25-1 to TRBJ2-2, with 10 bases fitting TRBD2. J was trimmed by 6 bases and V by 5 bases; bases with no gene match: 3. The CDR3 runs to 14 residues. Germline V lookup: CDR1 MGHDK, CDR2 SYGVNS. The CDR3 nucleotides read TGTGCCAGCAGTCAAGCGGGAGGGCCCGGGGAGCTGTTTTTT. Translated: CASSQAGGPGELFF.

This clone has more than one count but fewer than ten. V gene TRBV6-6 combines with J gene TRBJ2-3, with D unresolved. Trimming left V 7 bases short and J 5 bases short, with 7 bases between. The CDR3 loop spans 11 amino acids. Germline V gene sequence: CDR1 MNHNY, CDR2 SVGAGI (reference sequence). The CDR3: CASTQQDTQYF. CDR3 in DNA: TGTGCCAGCACCCAACAAGATACGCAGTATTTT.

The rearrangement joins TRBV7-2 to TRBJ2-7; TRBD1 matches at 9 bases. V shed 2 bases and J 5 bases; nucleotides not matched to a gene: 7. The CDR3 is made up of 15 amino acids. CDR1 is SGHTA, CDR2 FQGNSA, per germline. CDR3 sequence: CASSLTLGQGDEQYF. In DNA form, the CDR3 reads TGTGCCAGCAGCTTAACCTTGGGACAGGGTGACGAGCAGTACTTC.

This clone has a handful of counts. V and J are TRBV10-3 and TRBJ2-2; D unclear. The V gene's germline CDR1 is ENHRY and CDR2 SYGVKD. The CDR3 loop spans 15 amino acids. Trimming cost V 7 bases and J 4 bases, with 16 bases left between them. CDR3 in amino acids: CAITSNVFSTGELFF. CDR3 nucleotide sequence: TGTGCCATCACATCCAACGTGTTCTCCACCGGGGAGCTGTTTTTT.

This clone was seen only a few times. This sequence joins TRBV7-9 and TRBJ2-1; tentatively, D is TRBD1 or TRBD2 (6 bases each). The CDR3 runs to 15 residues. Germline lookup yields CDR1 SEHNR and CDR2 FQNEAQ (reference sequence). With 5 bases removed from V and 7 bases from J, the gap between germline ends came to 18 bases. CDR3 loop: CASSQRGVDGNEQFF. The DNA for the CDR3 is TGTGCCAGCAGCCAAAGGGGGGTGGACGGGAATGAGCAGTTCTTC.

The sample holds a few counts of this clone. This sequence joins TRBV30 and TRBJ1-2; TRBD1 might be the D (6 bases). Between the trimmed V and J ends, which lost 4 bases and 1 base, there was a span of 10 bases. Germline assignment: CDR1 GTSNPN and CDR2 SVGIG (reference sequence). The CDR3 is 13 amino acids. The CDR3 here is CAWNREFNYGYTF. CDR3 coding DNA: TGTGCCTGGAACAGGGAGTTTAACTATGGCTACACCTTC. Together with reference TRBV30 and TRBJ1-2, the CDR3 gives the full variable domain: SQTIHQWPATLVQPVGSPLSLECTVEGTSNPNLYWYRQAAGRGLQLLFYSVGIGQISSEVPQNLSASRPQDRQFILSSKKLLLSDSGFYLCAWNREFNYGYTFGSGTRLTVV.

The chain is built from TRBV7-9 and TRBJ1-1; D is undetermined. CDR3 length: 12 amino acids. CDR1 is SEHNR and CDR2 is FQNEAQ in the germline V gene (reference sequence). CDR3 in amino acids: CLSSLVSSEAFF. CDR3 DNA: TGTTTGTCCAGTCTAGTAAGTTCTGAAGCTTTCTTT. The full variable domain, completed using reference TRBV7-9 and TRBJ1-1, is DTGVSQNPRHKITKRGQNVTFRCDPISEHNRLYWYRQTLGQGPEFLTYFQNEAQLEKSRLLSDRFSAERPKGSFSTLEIQRTEQGDSAMYLCLSSLVSSEAFFGQGTRLTVV.

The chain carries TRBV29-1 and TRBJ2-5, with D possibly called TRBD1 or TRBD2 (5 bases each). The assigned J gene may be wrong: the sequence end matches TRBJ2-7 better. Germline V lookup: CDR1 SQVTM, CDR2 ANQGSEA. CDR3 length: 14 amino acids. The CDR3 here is CSVLDGAVLYEQYF. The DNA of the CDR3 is TGCAGCGTGCTTGACGGGGCTGTCCTCTACGAGCAGTACTTC.

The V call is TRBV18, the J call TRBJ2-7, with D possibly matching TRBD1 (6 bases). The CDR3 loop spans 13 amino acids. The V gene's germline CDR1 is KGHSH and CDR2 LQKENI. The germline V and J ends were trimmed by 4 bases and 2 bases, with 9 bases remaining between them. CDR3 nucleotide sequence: TGTGCCAGCTCACGGGACAACACCTACGAGCAGTACTTC. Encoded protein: CASSRDNTYEQYF.

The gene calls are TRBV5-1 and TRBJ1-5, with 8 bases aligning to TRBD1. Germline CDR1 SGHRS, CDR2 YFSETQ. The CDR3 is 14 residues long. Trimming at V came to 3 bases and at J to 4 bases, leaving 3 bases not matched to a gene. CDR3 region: CASSSGQGNQPQHF. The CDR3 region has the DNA TGCGCCAGCAGCTCAGGACAGGGAAATCAGCCCCAGCATTTT.

CDR3 sequence reads: CASRSVNEQFF. The CDR3 DNA is TGTGCCAGCAGGAGCGTCAATGAGCAGTTCTTC. This chain links TRBV6-5 with TRBJ2-1; D remains ambiguous. The V end lost 6 bases, the J end lost 6 bases, and 6 bases lay between the germline ends. Germline V gene lookup returns CDR1 MNHEY and CDR2 SVGAGI. The CDR3 runs 11 residues.

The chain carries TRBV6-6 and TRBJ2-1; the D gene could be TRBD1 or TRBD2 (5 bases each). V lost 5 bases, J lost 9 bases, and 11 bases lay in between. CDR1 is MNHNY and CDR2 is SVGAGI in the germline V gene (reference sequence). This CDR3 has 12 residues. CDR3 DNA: TGTGCCAGCAGTGAGGGTAGGGGTGAGCAGTTCTTC. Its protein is CASSEGRGEQFF.

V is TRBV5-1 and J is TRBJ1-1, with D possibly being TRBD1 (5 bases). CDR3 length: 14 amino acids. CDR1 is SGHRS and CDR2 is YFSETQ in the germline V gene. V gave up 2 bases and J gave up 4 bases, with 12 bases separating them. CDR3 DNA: TGCGCCAGCAGCTTTGGAGGAGGGGTCACTGAAGCTTTCTTT. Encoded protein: CASSFGGGVTEAFF.

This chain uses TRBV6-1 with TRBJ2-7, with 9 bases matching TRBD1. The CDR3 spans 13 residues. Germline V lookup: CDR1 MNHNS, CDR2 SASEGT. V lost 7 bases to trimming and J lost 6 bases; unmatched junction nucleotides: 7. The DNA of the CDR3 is TGTGCCAGCACCACGGGACAGGGTACCGAGCAGTACTTC. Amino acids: CASTTGQGTEQYF.

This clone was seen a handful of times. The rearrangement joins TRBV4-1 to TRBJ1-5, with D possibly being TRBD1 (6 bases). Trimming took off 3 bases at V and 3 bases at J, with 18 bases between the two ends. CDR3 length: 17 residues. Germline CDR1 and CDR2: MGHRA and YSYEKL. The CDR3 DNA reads TGCGCCAGCAGCCACGACGTAGGACAGACTCTCAATCAGCCCCAGCATTTT. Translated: CASSHDVGQTLNQPQHF.

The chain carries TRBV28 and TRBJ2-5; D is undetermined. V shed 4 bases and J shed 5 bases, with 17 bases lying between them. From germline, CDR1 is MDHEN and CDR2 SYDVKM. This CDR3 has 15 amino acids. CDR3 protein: CASSSGSLGGETQYF. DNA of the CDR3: TGTGCCAGCAGTTCCGGGTCCCTGGGTGGTGAGACCCAGTACTTC.

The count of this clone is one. Here the CDR3 reads CASSYGRYNEQFF. CDR3 coding DNA: TGTGCCAGCAGTTACGGGAGGTACAATGAGCAGTTCTTC. This chain links TRBV6-5 with TRBJ2-1; possible D gene TRBD2, 6 bases. CDR3 length equals 13 residues. Trimming stripped 2 bases from V and 4 bases from J, with 6 bases between. Per germline, CDR1 MNHEY and CDR2 SVGAGI.

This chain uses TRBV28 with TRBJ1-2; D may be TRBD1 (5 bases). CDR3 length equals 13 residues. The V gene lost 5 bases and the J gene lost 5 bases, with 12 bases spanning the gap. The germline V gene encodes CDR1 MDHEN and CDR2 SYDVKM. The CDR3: CASSASTAYGYTF. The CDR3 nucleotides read TGTGCCAGCAGTGCCTCGACAGCATATGGCTACACCTTC.

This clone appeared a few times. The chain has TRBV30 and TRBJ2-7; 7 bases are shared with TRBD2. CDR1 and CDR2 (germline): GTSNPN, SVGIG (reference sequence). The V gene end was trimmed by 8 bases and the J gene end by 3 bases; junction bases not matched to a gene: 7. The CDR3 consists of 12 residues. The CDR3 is CAGTTGNYEQYF. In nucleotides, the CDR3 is TGTGCCGGGACTACGGGAAACTACGAGCAGTACTTC.

CDR3 loop: CASSQDHSSRGIQYF. DNA for the CDR3: TGTGCCAGCAGCCAAGATCATAGCAGTAGGGGCATTCAGTACTTC. The chain couples TRBV4-2 to TRBJ2-4, with a tentative D call TRBD1 (5 bases). Germline values: CDR1 LGHNA, CDR2 YNFKEQ. V shed 0 bases and J shed 9 bases, with 15 bases lying between them. The CDR3 length is 15 residues.

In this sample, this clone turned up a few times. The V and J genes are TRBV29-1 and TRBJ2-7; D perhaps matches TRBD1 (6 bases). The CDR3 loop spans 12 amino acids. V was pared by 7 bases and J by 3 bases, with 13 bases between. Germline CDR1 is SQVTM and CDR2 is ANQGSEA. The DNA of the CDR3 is TGCAGCGCCAGGGGATCCCTCTACGAGCAGTACTTC. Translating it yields CSARGSLYEQYF.

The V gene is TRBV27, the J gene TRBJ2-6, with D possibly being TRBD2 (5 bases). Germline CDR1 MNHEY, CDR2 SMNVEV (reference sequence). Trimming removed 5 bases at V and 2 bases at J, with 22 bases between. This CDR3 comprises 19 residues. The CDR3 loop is CASSRLSPGSQAGANVLTF. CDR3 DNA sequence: TGTGCCAGCAGTCGACTATCTCCGGGATCGCAAGCTGGGGCCAACGTCCTGACTTTC. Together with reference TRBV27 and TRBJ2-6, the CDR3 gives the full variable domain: EAQVTQNPRYLITVTGKKLTVTCSQNMNHEYMSWYRQDPGLGLRQIYYSMNVEVTDKGDVPEGYKVSRKEKRNFPLILESPSPNQTSLYFCASSRLSPGSQAGANVLTFGAGSRLTVL.

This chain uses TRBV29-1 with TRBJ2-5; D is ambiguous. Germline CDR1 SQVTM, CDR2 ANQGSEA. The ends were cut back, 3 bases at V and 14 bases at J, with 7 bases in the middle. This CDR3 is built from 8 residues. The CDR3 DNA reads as TGCAGCGTTGACGTAGGTTACTTC. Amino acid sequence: CSVDVGYF.

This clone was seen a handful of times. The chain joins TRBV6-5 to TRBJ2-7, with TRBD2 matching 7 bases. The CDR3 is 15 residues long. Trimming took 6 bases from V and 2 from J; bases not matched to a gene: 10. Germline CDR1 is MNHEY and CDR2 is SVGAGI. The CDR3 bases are TGTGCCAGCAGCTTAGGTGGGGCGGGGGCCTACGAGCAGTACTTC. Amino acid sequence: CASSLGGAGAYEQYF.